This T cell receptor beta chain is from a study of PD-1 blockade in mismatch repair-deficient tumors. Sequencing was performed with immunoSEQ multiplex PCR; in TCRdb, only in-frame clones are kept and a portion is missing. The table shows about 14,000 clones, with 80% to 85% occurring only once. Indicated time point: approximately eleven-day in vitro stimulation with candidate neoantigen peptide 4. An approximately nine-day in vitro culture was run per each of about seven reactive peptides. Note on this clone: Its matching antigen is unknown.

The CDR3 contains 14 residues. Trimming at V came to 11 bases and at J to 2 bases, leaving 10 bases not matched to a gene. Germline V gene sequence: CDR1 SNHLY, CDR2 FYNNEI. Overall study results and limits: About 4.5% of the 142 peptide-expanded blood TCRs were also found in tumor. Tumor-resident clones, often undetectable pretreatment in blood, expanded then contracted after pembrolizumab.

Sequenced here: cells cultured in vitro, sampled from a patient treated with pembrolizumab. The V call is TRBV2, the J call TRBJ2-3; 7 bases fit TRBD1. The clonotype originates from an adult with mismatch repair-deficient cancer. The CDR3: CAGETGVATDTQYF. The CDR3 DNA reads as TGTGCCGGCGAAACAGGGGTCGCCACAGATACGCAGTATTTT.